The T cell receptor (beta chain) under discussion was sequenced for a study of cytotoxic CD8 clonotypes in ibrutinib-treated CLL. Study-level information: The patients comprised approximately ten relapsed/refractory and some 15 treatment-naive cases, some 18 IGHV unmutated.

This CDR3 contains 14 residues. Germline CDR1 is SGHRS and CDR2 is YFSETQ. V shed 1 base and J shed 0 bases, with 7 bases lying between them. This clone was counted between two and nine times. Using immunoSEQ multiplex PCR, the repertoire was profiled, and TCRdb retains in-frame clones only, with some absent. The data contain some 350,000 clones, over 60% of them singletons. The clonotype was recovered from a human donor with chronic lymphocytic leukemia. The chain joins TRBV5-1 to TRBJ1-2; D is unclear. Sequenced material: PBMCs, taken after 36 months of ibrutinib treatment. In DNA form, the CDR3 reads TGCGCCAGCAGCTTGTTCGGGGCTAACTATGGCTACACCTTC. Its protein is CASSLFGANYGYTF.